This is a list of T cell receptor beta chains from one sample in a study of blood T cell repertoires in COVID-19. Clones were sequenced by immunoSEQ multiplex PCR, and TCRdb holds only the in-frame ones, with some missing. The data hold roughly 250,000 clones, with 82% observed a single time. The sample taken for sequencing was peripheral blood. These receptor sequences come from a woman aged 80 or older with active or convalescent COVID-19. Both conserved end residues are part of each CDR3. Fields, in order: V gene, D gene, J gene, clone size, CDR3 DNA, CDR3 protein. The D gene is left open where the match is weak. Not every row has a clone size; where given, it reads once, few, many or a size class.

V gene: TRBV18; D gene: TRBD1; J gene: TRBJ1-2; clone size: -; CDR3 DNA: TGTGCCAGCTCACCGTCGACAGGGAATAACTATGGCTACACCTTC; CDR3 protein: CASSPSTGNNYGYTF
V gene: TRBV5-6; D gene: -; J gene: TRBJ2-7; clone size: -; CDR3 DNA: TGTGCCAGCAGCTTGTACTTCTCCTACGAGCAGTACTTC; CDR3 protein: CASSLYFSYEQYF
V gene: TRBV5-1; D gene: TRBD2; J gene: TRBJ2-1; clone size: -; CDR3 DNA: TGCGCCAGCAGCCCCTGGACTAGCGGGAGTGCCAATGAGCAGTTCTTC; CDR3 protein: CASSPWTSGSANEQFF
V gene: TRBV6-5; D gene: -; J gene: TRBJ1-3; clone size: once; CDR3 DNA: TGTGCCAGCAGTTACTCCGCAGCTGGAAACACCATATATTTT; CDR3 protein: CASSYSAAGNTIYF
V gene: TRBV10-2; D gene: TRBD1; J gene: TRBJ1-5; clone size: -; CDR3 DNA: TGCGCCAGCAGTCCCGGGACAGGGAGGGCTCAGCCCCAGCATTTT; CDR3 protein: CASSPGTGRAQPQHF
V gene: TRBV18; D gene: TRBD1; J gene: TRBJ1-3; clone size: once; CDR3 DNA: TGTGCCAGCTCACGGGACAGGCAAACTGGAAACACCATATATTTT; CDR3 protein: CASSRDRQTGNTIYF
V gene: TRBV28; D gene: TRBD1; J gene: TRBJ2-7; clone size: -; CDR3 DNA: TGTGCCAGCAGCCCTTTAGGGATCAATCAGGGGGCCGGCGAGCAGTACTTC; CDR3 protein: CASSPLGINQGAGEQYF
V gene: TRBV28; D gene: -; J gene: TRBJ2-7; clone size: -; CDR3 DNA: TGTGCCAGCAGTTTAGGACAAACCACCTACGAGCAGTACTTC; CDR3 protein: CASSLGQTTYEQYF
V gene: TRBV6-5; D gene: -; J gene: TRBJ1-4; clone size: -; CDR3 DNA: TGTGCCAGCTCCGGGGGGAATGAAAAACTGTTTTTT; CDR3 protein: CASSGGNEKLFF
V gene: TRBV24-1; D gene: -; J gene: TRBJ1-5; clone size: -; CDR3 DNA: TGTGCCACCAGTGATTTCAGGGGAACACAGCCCCAGCATTTT; CDR3 protein: CATSDFRGTQPQHF
V gene: TRBV11-2; D gene: -; J gene: TRBJ2-2; clone size: once; CDR3 DNA: TGTGCCAGCAGCAAATTCCATCGGTCGAGTGTAGACACCGGGGAGCTGTTTTTT; CDR3 protein: CASSKFHRSSVDTGELFF
V gene: TRBV5-1; D gene: TRBD2; J gene: TRBJ2-5; clone size: -; CDR3 DNA: TGCGCCAGCTCGTCGACTAGCGGGACAAAAGAGACCCAGTACTTC; CDR3 protein: CASSSTSGTKETQYF
V gene: TRBV5-4; D gene: TRBD1; J gene: TRBJ2-5; clone size: -; CDR3 DNA: TGTGCCAGCAGCAGGACAGGGGAAGAAGAGACCCAGTACTTC; CDR3 protein: CASSRTGEEETQYF
V gene: TRBV19; D gene: -; J gene: TRBJ1-1; clone size: once; CDR3 DNA: TGTGCCAGTAGTATAGGAACAGAGGGCACTGAAGCTTTCTTT; CDR3 protein: CASSIGTEGTEAFF
V gene: TRBV5-1; D gene: -; J gene: TRBJ2-7; clone size: -; CDR3 DNA: TGCGCCAGCAGCTTGGGGAGCGGATGGTACTTC; CDR3 protein: CASSLGSGWYF
V gene: TRBV19; D gene: -; J gene: TRBJ1-4; clone size: once; CDR3 DNA: TGTGCCAGTAGTCATGCTTTATTGGGCGAAAAACTGTTTTTT; CDR3 protein: CASSHALLGEKLFF
V gene: TRBV2; D gene: -; J gene: TRBJ1-5; clone size: -; CDR3 DNA: TGTGCCAGCAGTGCCCGACAGGGCAATCAGCCCCAGCATTTT; CDR3 protein: CASSARQGNQPQHF
V gene: TRBV4-1; D gene: -; J gene: TRBJ2-1; clone size: -; CDR3 DNA: TGCGCCAGCAGCCAAGACCCTTATTTGAATGAGCAGTTCTTC; CDR3 protein: CASSQDPYLNEQFF
V gene: TRBV2; D gene: -; J gene: TRBJ1-5; clone size: -; CDR3 DNA: TGTGCCAGCAGTGGGTCGACATCCGATCAGCCCCAGCATTTT; CDR3 protein: CASSGSTSDQPQHF
V gene: TRBV10-3; D gene: TRBD1; J gene: TRBJ2-7; clone size: -; CDR3 DNA: TGTGCCATCAGTGGGGACAGGGGGATAAACTACGAGCAGTACTTC; CDR3 protein: CAISGDRGINYEQYF
V gene: TRBV2; D gene: TRBD2; J gene: TRBJ2-5; clone size: -; CDR3 DNA: TGTGCCAGCAGTGAAGGAGGGACTAACCAAGAGACCCAGTACTTC; CDR3 protein: CASSEGGTNQETQYF
V gene: TRBV11-2; D gene: -; J gene: TRBJ1-1; clone size: -; CDR3 DNA: TGTGCCAGCAGCTTAGCTCTGGCCACTGAAGCTTTCTTT; CDR3 protein: CASSLALATEAFF
V gene: TRBV2; D gene: TRBD1; J gene: TRBJ2-1; clone size: -; CDR3 DNA: TGTGCCAGCAGTGGGGACAGGGGAACCTACAATGAGCAGTTCTTC; CDR3 protein: CASSGDRGTYNEQFF